The 10 T cell receptor beta chains below come from one sample, sequenced in a study of regulatory T cells in long-lasting Graves disease. The time point was: newly diagnosed GD, antithyroid drugs for less than 3 months. RNA isolated from PBMCs was used to make the TCR library. HTBI primers from iRepertoire and Arm-PCR of CDR3 regions yielded the TCR beta libraries. Each CDR3 protein gets one entry after TCRdb re-called the multiplex PCR reads with MiXCR. The sample gives hundreds of thousands of distinct CDR3 sequences, approximately 16% of which show up once; about 25% is in the top ten. The sample was also reused in another study, on T cells in Graves' hyperthyroidism and ophthalmopathy.

Source: peripheral blood mononuclear cells (PBMCs), taken at new diagnosis, from a patient treated with antithyroid drugs. The receptor source for this set is a woman aged 35-60 years with Graves disease.

This clonotype was counted a few times. The gene calls are TRBV20-1 and TRBJ1-1; perhaps TRBD1 as D (5 bases). Germline V gene sequence: CDR1 DFQATT, CDR2 SNEGSKA (reference sequence). Trimming took off 7 bases at V and 0 bases at J, with 21 bases between the two ends. The CDR3 is 16 residues long. In nucleotides, the CDR3 is TGCAGTGTCACGAAGCGTGGGGCGAATCTGAACACTGAAGCTTTCTTT. Amino acid sequence: CSVTKRGANLNTEAFF.

The V gene is TRBV19, the J gene TRBJ2-6; TRBD1 matches at 10 bases. Losses at the gene ends were 6 bases for V and 4 bases for J; bases not matched to a gene: 15. Germline V gene lookup returns CDR1 LNHDA and CDR2 SQIVND (reference sequence). This CDR3 contains 19 residues. The CDR3 nucleotides read TGTGCCAGTAGCCGAGCCCCCGGGACAGGGGTCTCCGGGGCCAACGTCCTGACTTTC. Protein: CASSRAPGTGVSGANVLTF.

This clonotype was found a few times. The chain employs TRBV9 and TRBJ2-1; possible D gene TRBD1, 5 bases. The CDR3 contains 15 residues. Germline V gene data show CDR1 as SGDLS and CDR2 as YYNGEE. V lost 1 base and J lost 4, with 12 bases in between. The CDR3: CASSVSPRDYNEQFF. For the CDR3, the DNA is TGTGCCAGCAGCGTAAGCCCCAGGGATTACAATGAGCAGTTCTTC.

In this sample, this clonotype turned up a few times. An end of the junction differs from the germline gene, which may be a read error. The V call is TRBV12-3 or TRBV12-4, the J call TRBJ2-7; no definite D call. This CDR3 has 13 amino acids. CDR3: CASSLGETYGQYF. The CDR3 nucleotides are TGTGCCAGCAGTTTAGGGGAAACCTACGGGCAGTACTTC.

This clonotype was detected only a few times. The V gene is TRBV19, the J gene TRBJ1-2; D is possibly TRBD1 (5 bases). The CDR3 is made up of 13 amino acids. Germline V gene lookup returns CDR1 LNHDA and CDR2 SQIVND (reference sequence). The V gene lost 5 bases and the J gene lost 6 bases, with 13 bases spanning the gap. For the CDR3, the DNA is TGTGCCAGTAGTCTAGGGGCATACGATGGCTACACCTTC. Translated, it gives CASSLGAYDGYTF.

As regards this clonotype: This may arise from a read error, as a much more abundant clone is one base away. J is TRBJ1-1 and V is TRBV28; a weak D match, TRBD1 (5 bases). CDR1 and CDR2 from the germline V gene are MDHEN and SYDVKM. This CDR3 has 14 amino acids. The CDR3 region is CTSSGTGTNTEAFF. CDR3 in DNA: TGTACCAGCAGTGGGACGGGAACGAACACTGAAGCTTTCTTT.

V is TRBV11-2 and J is TRBJ2-7, with D perhaps TRBD1 (5 bases). The CDR3 consists of 13 residues. Germline V gene data show CDR1 as SGHAT and CDR2 as FQNNGV. V shed 6 bases and J shed 2 bases, with 11 bases lying between them. DNA of the CDR3: TGTGCCAGCAGTCAGGGATTACCCTACGAGCAGTACTTC. Protein sequence: CASSQGLPYEQYF.

The sample holds a few counts of this clonotype. The rearrangement joins TRBV19 to TRBJ1-2, with TRBD1 matching 7 bases. The V gene end was trimmed by 7 bases and the J gene end by 5 bases; junction bases not matched to a gene: 13. The CDR3 runs to 15 residues. Per the germline V gene, CDR1 is LNHDA and CDR2 is SQIVND (reference sequence). CDR3 sequence (DNA): TGTGCCAGTATCCCTCAAACAGGGGCTTCATATGGCTACACCTTC. It yields the protein CASIPQTGASYGYTF. The complete variable domain, with remaining parts taken from reference TRBV19 and TRBJ1-2, reads DGGITQSPKYLFRKEGQNVTLSCEQNLNHDAMYWYRQDPGQGLRLIYYSQIVNDFQKGDIAEGYSVSREKKESFPLTVTSAQKNPTAFYLCASIPQTGASYGYTFGSGTRLTVV.

The chain combines TRBV10-3 with TRBJ2-3; 10 positions agree with TRBD2. Trimming at V came to 8 bases and at J to 3 bases, leaving 8 bases not matched to a gene. CDR3 size: 15 residues. The V gene's germline CDR1 is ENHRY and CDR2 SYGVKD. CDR3 region: CAIGGAGGGTDTQYF. The CDR3 DNA follows: TGTGCCATCGGGGGAGCGGGGGGGGGTACAGATACGCAGTATTTT.

The chain has TRBV15 and TRBJ2-1; unclear D gene. The germline V gene encodes CDR1 LNHNV and CDR2 YYDKDF (reference sequence). V lost 5 bases, J lost 1 base, and 12 bases lay in between. This CDR3 spans 15 amino acids. CDR3 in amino acids: CATSPDQRSYNEQFF. CDR3 DNA: TGTGCCACCAGCCCCGACCAACGATCCTACAATGAGCAGTTCTTC.